These 10 T cell receptor beta chains were all obtained from the same sample, sequenced in a study of regulatory T cells in long-lasting Graves disease. Time point indicated: newly diagnosed GD, antithyroid drugs for less than 3 months. PBMC-derived RNA was used for the TCR library. Arm-PCR of CDR3 regions with iRepertoire HTBI primers generated TCR beta libraries. TCRdb re-called the multiplex PCR reads with MiXCR, one entry per CDR3 protein. The sample records about 540,000 distinct CDR3 sequences, roughly 12% being singletons. This sample also belongs to another study, concerning T cells in Graves' hyperthyroidism and ophthalmopathy.

The source material was peripheral blood mononuclear cells (PBMCs), sampled at new diagnosis, from a patient treated with antithyroid drugs. The receptors derive from a man aged 25 to 40 with Graves disease.

This clonotype was observed at least ten times. This chain links TRBV12-3 or TRBV12-4 with TRBJ1-4; D may be TRBD1 (6 bases). V was shortened by 5 bases and J by 4 bases, with 11 bases between the two germline ends. The CDR3 spans 14 residues. The CDR3 region is CASSGGRFNEKLFF. DNA of the CDR3: TGTGCCAGCAGTGGGGGCAGATTTAATGAAAAACTGTTTTTT.

A note on this clonotype: A much larger clone sits a single nucleotide away, making a read error possible. The chain is built from TRBV29-1 and TRBJ2-7; 9 nucleotides match TRBD2. The CDR3 length is 14 residues. CDR1 is SQVTM, CDR2 ANQGSEA, per germline. The CDR3, as DNA: TGCAGCGTGTCGTTCGCTAGCGGGACCTACGGGCAGTACTTC. Translated, it gives CSVSFASGTYGQYF.

This clonotype was observed at least ten times. The chain has TRBV5-6 and TRBJ2-1; tentative D call: TRBD1 (6 bases). Trimming took 6 bases from V and 0 from J, leaving 13 bases between them. The CDR3 consists of 15 residues. The germline V gene encodes CDR1 SGHDT and CDR2 YYEEEE. The CDR3 region has the DNA TGTGCCAGCACCGAGGGGGAGTACTCCTACAATGAGCAGTTCTTC. Its translation: CASTEGEYSYNEQFF. The full variable domain, its missing parts supplied by reference TRBV5-6 and TRBJ2-1, is DAGVTQSPTHLIKTRGQQVTLRCSPKSGHDTVSWYQQALGQGPQFIFQYYEEEERQRGNFPDRFSGHQFPNYSSELNVNALLLGDSALYLCASTEGEYSYNEQFFGPGTRLTVL.

This clonotype was recorded at least ten times. The chain employs TRBV2 and TRBJ1-2, with TRBD1 matching 9 bases. Trimming at V came to 6 bases and at J to 6 bases, leaving 5 bases not matched to a gene. The CDR3 consists of 13 residues. CDR1 and CDR2 from the germline V gene are SNHLY and FYNNEI. CDR3: CASSAGQGDGYTF. The DNA of the CDR3 is TGTGCCAGCAGCGCGGGACAGGGAGATGGCTACACCTTC.

A few counts support this clonotype. The chain carries TRBV29-1 and TRBJ1-4, with D tentatively TRBD1 (5 bases). V was pared by 0 bases and J by 7 bases, with 15 bases between. The length of the CDR3 is 15 residues. CDR1 and CDR2 from the germline V gene are SQVTM and ANQGSEA. The chain's CDR3 is CSVEDGADKSEKLFF. DNA of the CDR3: TGCAGCGTTGAAGATGGGGCGGACAAGAGTGAAAAACTGTTTTTT. Combining the CDR3 with reference TRBV29-1 and TRBJ1-4 gives the whole variable domain SAVISQKPSRDICQRGTSLTIQCQVDSQVTMMFWYRQQPGQSLTLIATANQGSEATYESGFVIDKFPISRPNLTFSTLTVSNMSPEDSSIYLCSVEDGADKSEKLFFGSGTQLSVL.

This clonotype showed up many times. This chain connects TRBV10-1 to TRBJ2-1, with TRBD2 matching over 12 bases. This CDR3 is built from 16 residues. V was clipped by 6 bases and J by 5 bases; unmatched bases: 8. Germline-derived CDR1 and CDR2 are WNHNN and SYGVQD (reference sequence). The CDR3 loop reads CASSARLAGENNEQFF. In nucleotides, the CDR3 is TGCGCCAGCAGCGCTAGACTAGCGGGAGAGAACAATGAGCAGTTCTTC.

This clonotype was observed at least ten times. The chain employs TRBV12-3 or TRBV12-4 and TRBJ1-5, with TRBD1 as a possible D gene (6 bases). V shed 3 bases and J shed 6 bases, with 9 bases lying between them. The CDR3 consists of 13 residues. DNA for the CDR3: TGTGCCAGCAGTTTGGGGGCGAGTCAGCCCCAGCATTTT. This sequence encodes CASSLGASQPQHF.

This clonotype was counted ten times or more. This chain links TRBV29-1 with TRBJ2-7, with 9 bases matching TRBD2. The CDR3 extends over 15 amino acids. V lost 0 bases to trimming and J lost 2 bases; unmatched junction nucleotides: 5. CDR1 and CDR2 from the germline V gene are SQVTM and ANQGSEA. CDR3 in amino acids: CSVEEASGAPYEQYF. The CDR3 DNA is TGCAGCGTTGAAGAGGCTAGCGGGGCTCCCTACGAGCAGTACTTC.

This clonotype was recorded many times. V gene TRBV24-1 combines with J gene TRBJ2-3; TRBD1 agrees at 11 bases. In germline, CDR1 is KGHDR, CDR2 SFDVKD. V lost 0 bases to trimming and J lost 10 bases; unmatched junction nucleotides: 5. This CDR3 spans 15 amino acids. CDR3 residues: CATSDLTGQGVSQYF. The CDR3 coding sequence is TGTGCCACCAGTGATTTGACGGGACAGGGGGTTTCGCAGTATTTT.

This clonotype was counted at least ten times. The chain has TRBV27 and TRBJ1-6, with D tentatively TRBD1 (6 bases). V was trimmed by 10 bases and J by 10 bases, leaving 8 bases between them. The CDR3 has 10 amino acids. The germline CDR1 and CDR2 sequences are MNHEY and SMNVEV (reference sequence). The CDR3, as DNA: TGTGCCACCGGGGGCTCACCCCTCCACTTT. Translating it yields CATGGSPLHF.